The present T cell receptor beta chain was sequenced within a study of blood T cell repertoires in COVID-19. In the authors' workflow: Reference gene primer amplification yielded estimated nucleated cell counts. Method: immunoSEQ multiplex PCR; TCRdb's copy keeps in-frame clones and lacks some. Clone size and V and J calls were adopted from that table, with D and trimming inferred from the DNA. The sample carries under 250,000 clones, about four fifths recorded once. Germline values: CDR1 KGHSH, CDR2 LQKENI. The CDR3 runs 17 residues. Unmatched junction bases numbered 6, after V lost 1 base and J lost 1 base.

This chain uses TRBV18 with TRBJ1-1; TRBD1 matches 10 bases. The receptor was isolated from a woman younger than 35 with acute or convalescent COVID-19. Sequenced input: peripheral blood. The CDR3 loop reads CASSPRGGTGANTEAFF. In DNA, the CDR3 is TGTGCCAGCTCACCACGGGGCGGGACAGGGGCGAACACTGAAGCTTTCTTT.